A single sample gave rise to the 23 T cell receptor beta chains below, sequenced in a study of stem cell transplantation in POMP-related autoinflammatory disease. The repertoire was sequenced with immunoSEQ multiplex PCR; TCRdb's copy has only in-frame clones and lacks some. The top ten hold about 0.71% of the sample, which has tens of thousands of clones, approximately 90% seen once. Sequenced material: CD4+ T cells from PBMCs, taken after stem cell transplantation. These receptors all stem from a human patient with POMP-related autoinflammation and immune dysregulation (PRAID). Some T cells may be supplied by the graft donor.

The chain couples TRBV7-2 to TRBJ2-6; TRBD2 matches 7 bases. CDR1 and CDR2 (germline): SGHTA, FQGNSA. This CDR3 comprises 13 residues. V dropped 0 bases and J dropped 11; count of bases not matched to a gene: 1. The CDR3, as DNA: TGTGCCAGCAGCTTAGCGCGGGGGTACGTCCTGACTTTC. Its protein is CASSLARGYVLTF. Combining the CDR3 with reference TRBV7-2 and TRBJ2-6 gives the whole variable domain GAGVSQSPSNKVTEKGKDVELRCDPISGHTALYWYRQSLGQGLEFLIYFQGNSAPDKSGLPSDRFSAERTGGSVSTLTIQRTQQEDSAVYLCASSLARGYVLTFGAGSRLTVL.

This sequence joins TRBV4-1 and TRBJ1-5; D remains unclear. Trimming left V 4 bases short and J 0 bases short, with 7 bases between. The germline V gene has CDR1 MGHRA and CDR2 YSYEKL. The CDR3 loop spans 14 amino acids. The CDR3 DNA follows: TGCGCCAGCAGCCGACACGATAGCAATCAGCCCCAGCATTTT. Amino acid sequence: CASSRHDSNQPQHF.

The V and J genes are TRBV7-9 and TRBJ2-7; a possible D gene is TRBD2 (5 bases). The CDR3 runs to 15 residues. CDR1 is SEHNR and CDR2 is FQNEAQ in the germline V gene (reference sequence). The V end was cut by 2 bases, the J end by 5 bases, with 16 bases between. CDR3 in amino acids: CASSLFASTGHEQYF. The CDR3 DNA sequence: TGTGCCAGCAGCTTATTCGCTAGCACGGGTCACGAGCAGTACTTC.

The CDR3 coding sequence is TGTGCCAGCAGCGGGGATTATGCCACCGGAGCCAAAAACATTCAGTACTTC. Translating it yields CASSGDYATGAKNIQYF. The chain joins TRBV9 to TRBJ2-4; D ambiguous. Trimming shortened V by 3 bases and J by 0 bases, and 16 bases separated the two germline ends. The CDR3 is 17 amino acids. Germline V lookup: CDR1 SGDLS, CDR2 YYNGEE.

V gene TRBV19 combines with J gene TRBJ1-4; D is undetermined. CDR3 length: 14 residues. CDR1 LNHDA and CDR2 SQIVND come from the germline V gene (reference sequence). Trimming pared 5 bases from V and 5 bases from J, leaving 12 bases between. For the CDR3, the DNA is TGTGCCAGTAGTCGTGACGGGCGGAATGAAAAACTGTTTTTT. Translating gives CASSRDGRNEKLFF.

As concerns this clone: The CDR3 does not end in the conserved phenylalanine or tryptophan, so this is likely a read error. The V call is TRBV27, the J call TRBJ1-2; 9 bases match TRBD1. Per the germline V gene, CDR1 is MNHEY and CDR2 is SMNVEV (reference sequence). The V and J ends lost 4 bases and 10 bases, in that order; junction bases with no gene match: 10. The CDR3 has 14 amino acids. In DNA, the CDR3 is TGTGCCAGCAGTTCCCACCGGACAGGGGAGGTCTACACCCTC. Translation gives CASSSHRTGEVYTL.

The chain joins TRBV6-5 to TRBJ1-5; no definite D call. The CDR3 covers 15 residues. V lost 8 bases to trimming and J lost 1 base, with 15 bases between them. Germline V gene lookup returns CDR1 MNHEY and CDR2 SVGAGI. Here the CDR3 reads CASSAASPSNQPQHF. The CDR3 nucleotides read TGTGCCAGCTCTGCAGCTAGCCCCAGCAATCAGCCCCAGCATTTT.

This chain joins TRBV29-1 and TRBJ1-5; maybe TRBD1 (6 bases). Germline V gene lookup returns CDR1 SQVTM and CDR2 ANQGSEA. Trimming removed 8 bases at V and 2 bases at J, with 28 bases between. This CDR3 has 18 residues. The CDR3 nucleotides read TGCAGCCCTGGAACTCCGGGACACTCTAAGGAGTGCAATCAGCCCCAGCATTTT. Translated, it gives CSPGTPGHSKECNQPQHF.

CDR3 region: CALVDSGRSNEQFF. The CDR3 bases are TGTGCTCTGGTGGATAGCGGGAGGTCTAATGAGCAGTTCTTC. The chain joins TRBV30 to TRBJ2-1; TRBD2 agrees at 10 bases. The CDR3 length is 14 residues. Germline values: CDR1 GTSNPN, CDR2 SVGIG (reference sequence).

The chain employs TRBV29-1 and TRBJ1-4, with 8 nucleotides matching TRBD1. V lost 2 bases, J lost 8 bases, and 7 bases stayed unmatched. Per germline, CDR1 SQVTM and CDR2 ANQGSEA. The CDR3 consists of 14 residues. The CDR3 sequence: CSVELTGEGEKLFF. The CDR3 coding sequence is TGCAGCGTTGAATTGACAGGGGAGGGAGAAAAACTGTTTTTT.

This clone has only one observation. The DNA for the CDR3 is TGCGCCAGCAGCTTGGATGGGGCCAACGTCCTGACTTTC. Protein product: CASSLDGANVLTF. The chain uses TRBV5-1 and TRBJ2-6; D call uncertain. Germline values: CDR1 SGHRS, CDR2 YFSETQ. The V gene lost 0 bases and the J gene lost 3 bases, with 1 base spanning the gap. This CDR3 comprises 13 residues.

The gene calls are TRBV5-6 and TRBJ2-2; 8 bases are a match to TRBD1. Germline values: CDR1 SGHDT, CDR2 YYEEEE. This CDR3 spans 16 amino acids. The V gene end was trimmed by 0 bases and the J gene end by 4 bases; junction bases not matched to a gene: 5. The CDR3 region is CASSLGAGGITGELFF. CDR3 DNA sequence: TGTGCCAGCAGCTTGGGGGCAGGGGGCATCACCGGGGAGCTGTTTTTT.

This chain uses TRBV19 with TRBJ2-5, with D tentatively TRBD1 (5 bases). CDR1 and CDR2 from the germline V gene are LNHDA and SQIVND (reference sequence). The V and J ends lost 3 bases and 4 bases respectively, with 9 bases between them. The CDR3 contains 13 residues. The CDR3 protein is CASSIQGGETQYF. Here the CDR3 DNA reads TGTGCCAGTAGTATTCAGGGTGGAGAGACCCAGTACTTC.

This chain uses TRBV14 with TRBJ2-5; a possible D gene is TRBD1 (5 bases). Trimming removed 0 bases at V and 5 bases at J, with 28 bases between. The CDR3 spans 20 residues. The germline V gene encodes CDR1 SGHDN and CDR2 FVKESK. The DNA of the CDR3 is TGTGCCAGCAGCCAAGATTTGAGGACAAGCCAAGGACAAAAGGGCGAGACCCAGTACTTC. Its translation is CASSQDLRTSQGQKGETQYF.

This chain connects TRBV19 to TRBJ1-4, with no clear D. The CDR3 has 17 residues. Germline assignment: CDR1 LNHDA and CDR2 SQIVND (reference sequence). V was trimmed by 4 bases and J by 5 bases, leaving 20 bases between them. In nucleotides, the CDR3 is TGTGCCAGTAGTACCACAAGGACCCTGGGCCCCAATGAAAAACTGTTTTTT. Amino acids: CASSTTRTLGPNEKLFF.

The gene calls are TRBV5-1 and TRBJ1-6; unclear D gene. Trimming stripped 0 bases from V and 5 bases from J, with 6 bases between. The CDR3 is 14 residues long. Per germline, CDR1 SGHRS and CDR2 YFSETQ. CDR3 DNA: TGCGCCAGCAGCTTGGGACCTAATAATTCACCCCTCCACTTT. Translated: CASSLGPNNSPLHF.

The rearrangement uses TRBV3-1 (or the pseudogene TRBV3-2) and TRBJ2-3, with 8 bases identical to TRBD2. Germline CDR1 LGHDT, CDR2 YNNKEL (reference sequence). V lost 8 bases, J lost 2 bases, and 12 bases stayed unmatched. This CDR3 has 16 residues. CDR3 loop: CASALWAGGFTDTQYF. Here the CDR3 DNA reads TGTGCCAGCGCTCTATGGGCGGGGGGTTTCACAGATACGCAGTATTTT.

The genes are TRBV6-5 and TRBJ2-7; the D is unclear. V was cut by 10 bases and J by 0 bases, with 16 bases left in between. CDR1 is MNHEY, CDR2 SVGAGI, per germline. The CDR3 has 14 amino acids. As DNA, the CDR3 is TGTGCCACCGATGAATTCAAGAGCTCCTACGAGCAGTACGTC. Its protein is CATDEFKSSYEQYV.

A single count supports this clone. The chain has TRBV5-1 and TRBJ1-1, with 9 bases aligning to TRBD1. CDR1 is SGHRS and CDR2 is YFSETQ in the germline V gene. The CDR3 covers 15 residues. The trim removed 3 bases at V and 4 bases at J, leaving 7 bases unmatched. CDR3 amino acids: CASSSEPGQGTEAFF. DNA of the CDR3: TGCGCCAGCAGCTCCGAACCGGGACAGGGCACTGAAGCTTTCTTT. Complete variable domain (other parts from reference TRBV5-1 and TRBJ1-1): KAGVTQTPRYLIKTRGQQVTLSCSPISGHRSVSWYQQTPGQGLQFLFEYFSETQRNKGNFPGRFSGRQFSNSRSEMNVSTLELGDSALYLCASSSEPGQGTEAFFGQGTRLTVV.

The chain has TRBV3-1 (or the pseudogene TRBV3-2) and TRBJ1-6; no clear D gene. Trimming took 4 bases from V and 0 from J, leaving 13 bases between them. This CDR3 region has 17 residues. CDR1 and CDR2 (germline): LGHDT, YNNKEL (reference sequence). The CDR3 nucleotides are TGTGCCAGCAGCCCTCGGACGGTGAGCTCCTATAATTCACCCCTCCACTTT. Translated: CASSPRTVSSYNSPLHF.

This chain connects TRBV27 to TRBJ1-1; the D is unclear. Trimming left V 0 bases short and J 2 bases short, with 4 bases between. The length of the CDR3 is 13 residues. Germline loops: CDR1 MNHEY, CDR2 SMNVEV (reference sequence). CDR3 bases: TGTGCCAGCAGTTTATCAGTAAACACTGAAGCTTTCTTT. Translated: CASSLSVNTEAFF.

The gene calls are TRBV19 and TRBJ2-3; 8 bases fit TRBD2. After removal of 1 base from V and 1 base from J, the junction contained 4 bases not matched to a gene. From germline, CDR1 is LNHDA and CDR2 SQIVND (reference sequence). This CDR3 region has 16 residues. CDR3 sequence: CASSIGGAGGTDTQYF. CDR3 bases: TGTGCCAGTAGTATAGGAGGAGCGGGAGGCACAGATACGCAGTATTTT.

V and J are TRBV24-1 and TRBJ2-7, with D hard to call. Germline V gives CDR1 KGHDR, CDR2 SFDVKD. The CDR3 totals 15 residues. The germline V and J ends were trimmed by 5 bases and 6 bases, with 19 bases remaining between them. The CDR3: CATSGEESYSSEQYF. The CDR3 coding sequence is TGTGCCACCAGTGGAGAGGAGTCCTATTCGTCCGAGCAGTACTTC.